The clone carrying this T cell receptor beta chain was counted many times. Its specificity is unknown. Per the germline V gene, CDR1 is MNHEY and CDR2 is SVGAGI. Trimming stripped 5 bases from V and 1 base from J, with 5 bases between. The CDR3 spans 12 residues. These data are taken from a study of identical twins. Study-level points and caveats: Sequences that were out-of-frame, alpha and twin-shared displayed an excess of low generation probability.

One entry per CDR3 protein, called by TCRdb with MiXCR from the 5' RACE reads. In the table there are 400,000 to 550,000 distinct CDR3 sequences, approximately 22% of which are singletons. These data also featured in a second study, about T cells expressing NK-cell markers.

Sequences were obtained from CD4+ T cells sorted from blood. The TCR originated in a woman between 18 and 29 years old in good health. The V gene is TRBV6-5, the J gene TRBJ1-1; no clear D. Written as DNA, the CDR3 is TGTGCCAGCAGTCCCCGGAACACTGAAGCTTTCTTT. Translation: CASSPRNTEAFF.